This T cell receptor beta chain was identified during a study of shared clonotypes between healthy human individuals. Adult donors, all healthy and HIV-negative, had no recent acute infections or vaccinations. CDR1 KGHSH and CDR2 LQKENI come from the germline V gene. With 1 base removed from V and 0 bases from J, the gap between germline ends came to 11 bases. This CDR3 region has 16 residues. Measured with immunoSEQ multiplex PCR; TCRdb has only the in-frame clones, and not every one. Of hundreds of thousands of clones in the sample, roughly 77% are singletons; the top ten hold about 13%. The origin of this receptor is a woman aged 40 to 55 in good health. Some clones in this sample may be carry-over from other donors' samples. Sequencing input: PBMCs. This chain links TRBV18 with TRBJ2-3, with no clear D. The CDR3, as DNA: TGTGCCAGCTCACCACAGGTCCTCACTAGCACAGATACGCAGTATTTT. Translating it yields CASSPQVLTSTDTQYF.